Below, 13 T cell receptor beta chains from the same sample are listed, as sequenced in a study of glioma-infiltrating T cells after dendritic cell vaccination. Data came from immunoSEQ multiplex PCR; TCRdb stores just in-frame clones and leaves some out. The top ten hold 5.4% of the sample, which has 91,000 or so clones, around 80% seen once. Time point here: after dendritic cell vaccination, including at tumor progression/relapse. Here the sequenced sample was blood, taken after dendritic cell vaccination. The receptors shown here come from a human donor with glioblastoma.

The genes are TRBV28 and TRBJ1-2; maybe TRBD1 (6 bases). In germline, CDR1 is MDHEN, CDR2 SYDVKM. V lost 5 bases and J lost 5, with 15 bases in between. The CDR3 spans 14 residues. The CDR3 region has the DNA TGTGCCAGCAGTACTGATCAGGGGCTGTATGGCTACACCTTC. Protein product: CASSTDQGLYGYTF.

This clone was recorded a few times. This chain joins TRBV7-2 and TRBJ2-7, with D hard to call. The V end was cut by 0 bases, the J end by 6 bases, with 12 bases between. The V gene's germline CDR1 is SGHTA and CDR2 FQGNSA. The CDR3 contains 14 residues. The CDR3 sequence: CASSLAPGLGEQYF. The CDR3 DNA follows: TGTGCCAGCAGCTTAGCTCCAGGTCTCGGCGAGCAGTACTTC.

The chain joins TRBV11-3 to TRBJ2-2; D perhaps matches TRBD2 (5 bases). CDR3 length equals 15 residues. Germline CDR1 and CDR2: SGHNT and YENEEA. V was clipped by 4 bases and J by 6 bases, with 15 bases between them. The CDR3: CASSSGAGESGELFF. The DNA of the CDR3 is TGTGCCAGCAGCTCCGGTGCTGGGGAGTCCGGGGAGCTGTTTTTT. The whole variable domain, remainder taken from reference TRBV11-3 and TRBJ2-2, is EAGVVQSPRYKIIEKKQPVAFWCNPISGHNTLYWYLQNLGQGPELLIRYENEEAVDDSQLPKDRFSAERLKGVDSTLKIQPAELGDSAVYLCASSSGAGESGELFFGEGSRLTVL.

The chain joins TRBV4-1 to TRBJ2-5; 8 bases align to TRBD2. This CDR3 has 15 residues. Trimming took 3 bases from V and 6 from J; bases not matched to a gene: 9. From germline, CDR1 is MGHRA and CDR2 YSYEKL. CDR3 sequence: CASSQLSGKMKTQYF. As DNA, the CDR3 is TGCGCCAGCAGCCAGCTTAGCGGGAAGATGAAGACCCAGTACTTC.

The chain couples TRBV21-1 to TRBJ2-3; the DNA was not compared with TRBD2, the D call given in the table. TRBV21-1 corresponds to a pseudogene. This CDR3 has 12 residues. The CDR3 region has the DNA TGTGCCAGCAGCACACTTGGACTAGTGCAGTATTTT. Its translation: CASSTLGLVQYF.

This clone was seen more than once but under ten times. The chain uses TRBV7-9 and TRBJ2-2; TRBD1 matches at 7 bases. The CDR3 sequence is 15 residues long. CDR1 is SEHNR and CDR2 is FQNEAQ in the germline V gene (reference sequence). The junction had 5 bases not matched to a gene; V was cut back by 0 bases and J by 7 bases. The CDR3: CASSLATGLVGELFF. CDR3 nucleotides: TGTGCCAGCAGCTTAGCGACAGGGCTTGTCGGGGAGCTGTTTTTT.

This clone was observed a single time. The V and J genes are TRBV5-1 and TRBJ2-7; 9 bases are a match to TRBD2. Germline CDR1 reads SGHRS; CDR2 reads YFSETQ. With 2 bases clipped from V and 5 bases from J, the junction kept 5 bases outside the gene matches. The CDR3 covers 14 residues. This CDR3 reads CASSFGGGADEQYF. Written as DNA, the CDR3 is TGCGCCAGCAGCTTCGGCGGGGGGGCGGACGAGCAGTACTTC.

This chain joins TRBV15 and TRBJ2-3; TRBD2 matches at 8 bases. The CDR3 is 17 amino acids. CDR1 is LNHNV, CDR2 YYDKDF, per germline (reference sequence). Unmatched junction bases numbered 8, after V lost 0 bases and J lost 3 bases. The DNA for the CDR3 is TGTGCCACCAGCAGAGAAGTGGGACTAGGTACTACAGATACGCAGTATTTT. It is translated as CATSREVGLGTTDTQYF.

The V gene is TRBV7-2, the J gene TRBJ2-7, with D perhaps TRBD2 (6 bases). Trimming removed 8 bases at V and 1 base at J, with 15 bases between. Germline assignment: CDR1 SGHTA and CDR2 FQGNSA. The CDR3 is made up of 14 amino acids. CDR3 nucleotides: TGTGCCAGCTCCTTACTAGCACATTCCTACGAGCAGTACTTC. Translated: CASSLLAHSYEQYF.

This clone was picked up one time. The rearrangement joins TRBV9 to TRBJ2-2; tentatively, D is TRBD1 (5 bases). The CDR3 sequence is 15 residues long. In germline, CDR1 is SGDLS, CDR2 YYNGEE. V shed 3 bases and J shed 7 bases, with 16 bases lying between them. Written as DNA, the CDR3 is TGTGCCAGCAGCGGCCCGCAGGGTTCCCACGGGGAGCTGTTTTTT. It yields the protein CASSGPQGSHGELFF.

The chain uses TRBV7-2 and TRBJ2-1; TRBD1 matches at 9 bases. Germline CDR1 is SGHTA and CDR2 is FQGNSA. The CDR3 is 15 amino acids. V lost 3 bases, J lost 1 base, and 1 base stayed unmatched. CDR3 DNA sequence: TGTGCCAGCAGCTTGGGGACAGGGTCCTACAATGAGCAGTTCTTC. Amino acid sequence: CASSLGTGSYNEQFF.

The CDR3 DNA reads as TGTGCCAGCAGGGTACAGGTGTCCTCCTACGAGCAGTACTTC. It is translated as CASRVQVSSYEQYF. The chain couples TRBV6-1 to TRBJ2-7; TRBD1 is a possible D gene (5 bases). Germline lookup yields CDR1 MNHNS and CDR2 SASEGT. V was pared by 6 bases and J by 0 bases, with 12 bases between. The CDR3 totals 14 residues.

The rearrangement links TRBV5-1 to TRBJ1-1; 8 bases are shared with TRBD1. CDR3 length: 15 amino acids. The V segment lost 3 bases and the J segment 0 bases; nucleotides outside the gene matches: 4. The germline V gene encodes CDR1 SGHRS and CDR2 YFSETQ. CDR3 amino acids: CASSYPGQVNTEAFF. As DNA, the CDR3 is TGCGCCAGCAGCTACCCGGGACAGGTGAACACTGAAGCTTTCTTT.